This is a list of T cell receptor beta chains from one sample in a study of OX40 agonist ivuxolimab in advanced cancers. Using immunoSEQ multiplex PCR, the repertoire was profiled, and TCRdb retains in-frame clones only, with some absent. The sample lists approximately 70,000 clones, 88% seen once, with about 0.6% in the top ten. Sequenced material: CD4+ or CD8+ T cells sorted from blood, taken in a trial of the OX40 agonist ivuxolimab. Receptors originate from an adult with an advanced solid tumor such as melanoma, head and neck, liver or kidney cancer. Both conserved end residues are part of each CDR3. Each record gives: clone size, D gene, J gene, V gene, CDR3 protein, CDR3 DNA. D genes are given only for firm matches. Rows may omit the clone size; those that give it use once, few, many or a size class.

abundance: NA; d_gene: TRBD1; j_gene: TRBJ1-4; v_gene: TRBV19; CDR3aa: CASSIRTGGEKLFF; CDR3nt: TGTGCCAGTAGTATCAGAACAGGGGGTGAAAAACTGTTTTTT
abundance: NA; d_gene: NA; j_gene: TRBJ2-3; v_gene: TRBV12-5; CDR3aa: CASGLGQFTDTQYF; CDR3nt: TGTGCTAGTGGTTTGGGACAGTTCACAGATACGCAGTATTTT
abundance: NA; d_gene: NA; j_gene: TRBJ1-5; v_gene: TRBV4-1; CDR3aa: CASSPAGNQPQHF; CDR3nt: TGCGCCAGCAGCCCCGCAGGGAATCAGCCCCAGCATTTT
abundance: NA; d_gene: NA; j_gene: TRBJ1-1; v_gene: TRBV18; CDR3aa: CASSLGFMNTEAFF; CDR3nt: TGTGCCAGCTCCCTGGGGTTCATGAACACTGAAGCTTTCTTT
abundance: NA; d_gene: NA; j_gene: TRBJ1-1; v_gene: TRBV2; CDR3aa: CASSADMNTEAFF; CDR3nt: TGTGCCAGCAGCGCCGACATGAACACTGAAGCTTTCTTT
abundance: NA; d_gene: NA; j_gene: TRBJ2-5; v_gene: TRBV5-1; CDR3aa: CASSLVPGVLETQYF; CDR3nt: TGCGCCAGCAGCTTGGTGCCGGGGGTATTGGAGACCCAGTACTTC
abundance: NA; d_gene: TRBD2; j_gene: TRBJ2-2; v_gene: TRBV7-2; CDR3aa: CASSPSGGGLFF; CDR3nt: TGTGCCAGCAGCCCTAGCGGGGGGGGGCTGTTTTTT
abundance: NA; d_gene: NA; j_gene: TRBJ1-5; v_gene: TRBV6-5; CDR3aa: CASSWGVDQPQHF; CDR3nt: TGTGCCAGCAGTTGGGGAGTCGATCAGCCCCAGCATTTT
abundance: NA; d_gene: TRBD1; j_gene: TRBJ1-4; v_gene: TRBV18; CDR3aa: CASSPKGQNEKLFF; CDR3nt: TGTGCCAGCTCACCAAAGGGACAGAACGAAAAACTGTTTTTT
abundance: NA; d_gene: TRBD1; j_gene: TRBJ1-4; v_gene: TRBV18; CDR3aa: CASSQQGAWEKLFF; CDR3nt: TGTGCCAGCTCACAACAGGGGGCTTGGGAAAAACTGTTTTTT
abundance: once; d_gene: NA; j_gene: TRBJ2-1; v_gene: TRBV21-1; CDR3aa: CASSLGQGFDNEQFF; CDR3nt: TGTGCCAGCAGCCTGGGACAGGGGTTTGACAATGAGCAGTTCTTC
abundance: NA; d_gene: NA; j_gene: TRBJ2-7; v_gene: TRBV28; CDR3aa: CASSGQGPVEQYF; CDR3nt: TGTGCCAGCAGTGGGCAGGGCCCTGTTGAGCAGTACTTC
abundance: NA; d_gene: NA; j_gene: TRBJ2-7; v_gene: TRBV7-2; CDR3aa: CASTLRGASYEQYF; CDR3nt: TGTGCCAGCACCCTCAGGGGGGCCTCCTACGAGCAGTACTTC
abundance: NA; d_gene: NA; j_gene: TRBJ1-5; v_gene: TRBV10-3; CDR3aa: CAISESLQSNQPQHF; CDR3nt: TGTGCCATCAGTGAGTCCTTACAGAGCAATCAGCCCCAGCATTTT
abundance: NA; d_gene: TRBD1; j_gene: TRBJ1-1; v_gene: TRBV18; CDR3aa: CASSPLGQGNTEAFF; CDR3nt: TGTGCCAGCTCACCACTGGGACAGGGAAACACTGAAGCTTTCTTT
abundance: NA; d_gene: NA; j_gene: TRBJ2-7; v_gene: TRBV5-1; CDR3aa: CASSLGQSGPYYEQYF; CDR3nt: TGCGCCAGCAGCTTGGGGCAATCCGGACCTTACTACGAGCAGTACTTC
abundance: NA; d_gene: NA; j_gene: TRBJ1-1; v_gene: TRBV6-1; CDR3aa: CASSDRLHTEAFF; CDR3nt: TGTGCCAGCAGTGATCGGTTGCACACTGAAGCTTTCTTT
abundance: NA; d_gene: TRBD1; j_gene: TRBJ2-7; v_gene: TRBV6-5; CDR3aa: CASSHGQGYEQYF; CDR3nt: TGTGCCAGCAGTCACGGACAGGGTTACGAGCAGTACTTC
abundance: NA; d_gene: TRBD1; j_gene: TRBJ1-2; v_gene: TRBV11-2; CDR3aa: CASSSQGSYGYTF; CDR3nt: TGTGCCAGCAGCTCACAGGGGTCCTATGGCTACACCTTC
abundance: few; d_gene: NA; j_gene: TRBJ1-1; v_gene: TRBV9; CDR3aa: CASSFSGDTEAFF; CDR3nt: TGTGCCAGCAGCTTCTCAGGGGACACTGAAGCTTTCTTT
abundance: few; d_gene: NA; j_gene: TRBJ1-5; v_gene: TRBV30; CDR3aa: CAWSSINSNQPQHF; CDR3nt: TGTGCCTGGAGTTCGATCAATAGCAATCAGCCCCAGCATTTT
abundance: few; d_gene: NA; j_gene: TRBJ1-1; v_gene: TRBV30; CDR3aa: CAWRSLGARAFF; CDR3nt: TGTGCCTGGAGGAGCTTAGGCGCAAGAGCTTTCTTT
abundance: NA; d_gene: TRBD2; j_gene: TRBJ2-1; v_gene: TRBV6-4; CDR3aa: CASSEVFRLAGNEQFF; CDR3nt: TGTGCCAGCAGTGAAGTCTTTAGGCTAGCGGGGAATGAGCAGTTCTTC
abundance: NA; d_gene: NA; j_gene: TRBJ1-4; v_gene: TRBV6-1; CDR3aa: CASMRANEKLFF; CDR3nt: TGTGCCAGCATGCGGGCTAATGAAAAACTGTTTTTT
abundance: NA; d_gene: NA; j_gene: TRBJ2-5; v_gene: TRBV6-1; CDR3aa: CASSEVGSTGFQETQYF; CDR3nt: TGTGCCAGCAGTGAAGTCGGTTCGACAGGTTTCCAAGAGACCCAGTACTTC
abundance: NA; d_gene: TRBD2; j_gene: TRBJ2-3; v_gene: TRBV6-6; CDR3aa: CASSRLAGGGDTQYF; CDR3nt: TGTGCCAGCAGCAGACTAGCGGGGGGGGGAGATACGCAGTATTTT
abundance: NA; d_gene: TRBD1; j_gene: TRBJ2-7; v_gene: TRBV4-1; CDR3aa: CASSLLGQGWNEQYF; CDR3nt: TGCGCCAGCAGCCTCCTTGGACAGGGATGGAACGAGCAGTACTTC
abundance: NA; d_gene: NA; j_gene: TRBJ1-1; v_gene: TRBV19; CDR3aa: CASSIRRGGDTEAFF; CDR3nt: TGTGCCAGTAGTATCAGGCGGGGAGGGGACACTGAAGCTTTCTTT
abundance: NA; d_gene: TRBD1; j_gene: TRBJ1-6; v_gene: TRBV11-2; CDR3aa: CASSLGGTGVLALHF; CDR3nt: TGTGCCAGCAGCTTGGGTGGGACAGGGGTTTTAGCCCTCCACTTT
abundance: NA; d_gene: NA; j_gene: TRBJ2-5; v_gene: TRBV19; CDR3aa: CASRKGIGWETQYF; CDR3nt: TGTGCCAGTAGAAAGGGGATCGGTTGGGAGACCCAGTACTTC